Below, 17 T cell receptor beta chains from the same sample are listed, as sequenced in a study of T cell repertoires in cytomegalovirus infection. Via MiXCR, TCRdb re-called the reads, giving one row per CDR3 protein. Here the sample spans fewer than 550,000 distinct CDR3 sequences, about 15% being singletons. The specimen was CD8+ T cells from PBMCs. Receptor source: a human donor in good health (CMV status not recorded). Some clones in this sample may be carry-over from other donors' samples.

V and J are TRBV5-1 and TRBJ2-7; 10 bases map to TRBD2. CDR1 is SGHRS and CDR2 is YFSETQ in the germline V gene. This CDR3 comprises 14 residues. Germline trimming cut 3 bases from V and 5 bases from J; bases unmatched to any gene: 5. The CDR3 protein is CASSWSGREDEQYF. CDR3 nucleotide sequence: TGCGCCAGCAGCTGGAGCGGGAGGGAAGACGAGCAGTACTTC.

This clonotype has a count of ten or more. This chain uses TRBV7-9 with TRBJ2-5; TRBD2 is a possible D gene (7 bases). The CDR3 consists of 15 residues. Trimming shortened V by 6 bases and J by 3 bases, and 17 bases separated the two germline ends. The germline CDR1 and CDR2 sequences are SEHNR and FQNEAQ (reference sequence). The CDR3 protein is CASSRKQGGKETQYF. As DNA, the CDR3 is TGTGCCAGCAGTCGCAAACAGGGAGGGAAAGAGACCCAGTACTTC. The entire variable domain, with the rest obtained from reference TRBV7-9 and TRBJ2-5, is as follows: DTGVSQNPRHKITKRGQNVTFRCDPISEHNRLYWYRQTLGQGPEFLTYFQNEAQLEKSRLLSDRFSAERPKGSFSTLEIQRTEQGDSAMYLCASSRKQGGKETQYFGPGTRLLVL.

The chain links TRBV5-1 to TRBJ2-3; D tentatively fits TRBD1 or TRBD2 (6 bases each). The CDR3 is 15 residues long. CDR1 SGHRS and CDR2 YFSETQ come from the germline V gene. V dropped 2 bases and J dropped 0 bases, with 10 bases sitting between them. CDR3 nucleotide sequence: TGCGCCAGCAGCTTCGAGGGGGGAAGCACAGATACGCAGTATTTT. It yields the protein CASSFEGGSTDTQYF.

This clonotype was found many times. The rearrangement uses TRBV7-6 and TRBJ2-1; D may be TRBD2 (6 bases). This CDR3 spans 17 amino acids. Germline V gene sequence: CDR1 SGHVS, CDR2 FNYEAQ. Trimming shortened V by 5 bases and J by 4 bases, and 21 bases separated the two germline ends. The CDR3 DNA reads TGTGCCAGCAGCCTCTTAGGAGGGGAACCAGGGTACAATGAGCAGTTCTTC. Translation: CASSLLGGEPGYNEQFF.

This clonotype appeared many times. This chain connects TRBV7-9 to TRBJ1-1; 7 bases match TRBD1. After removal of 2 bases from V and 0 bases from J, the junction contained 3 bases not matched to a gene. Per the germline V gene, CDR1 is SEHNR and CDR2 is FQNEAQ (reference sequence). The CDR3 sequence is 15 residues long. The DNA for the CDR3 is TGTGCCAGCAGCTTAAGGACAGGAATGAACACTGAAGCTTTCTTT. Translating it yields CASSLRTGMNTEAFF.

This clonotype appeared a few times. The V and J genes are TRBV4-1 and TRBJ2-1; D remains unclear. V lost 1 base and J lost 8, with 12 bases in between. CDR3 length: 14 amino acids. The germline V gene has CDR1 MGHRA and CDR2 YSYEKL. The CDR3 coding sequence is TGCGCCAGCAGCCAAGGCATTCGGACGGATGAGCAGTTCTTC. Protein sequence: CASSQGIRTDEQFF.

The rearrangement uses TRBV28 and TRBJ1-1; the D gene is possibly TRBD1 (5 bases). V lost 5 bases and J lost 0, with 19 bases in between. The CDR3 is 17 residues long. Germline V gives CDR1 MDHEN, CDR2 SYDVKM. The CDR3 loop is CASSHRTQIPLNTEAFF. CDR3 bases: TGTGCCAGCAGTCACAGGACCCAAATCCCTCTGAACACTGAAGCTTTCTTT.

Regarding this clonotype: Being one base from a much bigger clone, this may be a read error. The V call is TRBV7-3, the J call TRBJ1-1, with D maybe TRBD1 (6 bases). This CDR3 is 14 amino acids long. Germline V gives CDR1 SGHTA, CDR2 FQGTGA. CDR3 nucleotides: TGTGCCACCAGCCATCTGGGACAGAACACTGAAGCTTTCTTT. Translated: CATSHLGQNTEAFF.

The CDR3 sequence is CASSLGTGGDQPQHF. CDR3 in DNA: TGTGCCAGCAGCTTAGGGACAGGGGGTGACCAGCCCCAGCATTTT. The V gene is TRBV11-2, the J gene TRBJ1-5; TRBD1 matches at 10 bases. From germline, CDR1 is SGHAT and CDR2 FQNNGV. V was clipped by 1 base and J by 7 bases; unmatched bases: 4. This CDR3 has 15 residues.

This chain joins TRBV3-1 and TRBJ2-3, with 14 bases lining up with TRBD2. Per the germline V gene, CDR1 is LGHDT and CDR2 is YNNKEL (reference sequence). V gave up 0 bases and J gave up 5 bases; unmatched junction bases: 1. The length of the CDR3 is 16 residues. This CDR3 is CASSQEGTSGRDTQYF. The CDR3 DNA reads TGTGCCAGCAGCCAAGAAGGGACTAGCGGGAGAGATACGCAGTATTTT.

On this clonotype: A much larger clone differs from this one at a single base, so this may be a read error. The chain links TRBV11-2 to TRBJ1-1; 8 nucleotides align to TRBD1. Germline V gene sequence: CDR1 SGHAT, CDR2 FQNNGV. The CDR3 runs to 15 residues. The V gene end was trimmed by 3 bases and the J gene end by 1 base; junction bases not matched to a gene: 4. CDR3: CASSFWDRQNTEAFF. CDR3 coding DNA: TGTGCCAGCAGCTTCTGGGACAGGCAGAACACTGAAGCTTTCTTT. The entire variable domain, with the rest obtained from reference TRBV11-2 and TRBJ1-1, is as follows: EAGVAQSPRYKIIEKRQSVAFWCNPISGHATLYWYQQILGQGPKLLIQFQNNGVVDDSQLPKDRFSAERLKGVDSTLKIQPAKLEDSAVYLCASSFWDRQNTEAFFGQGTRLTVV.

This clonotype was seen ten or more times. The gene calls are TRBV7-3 and TRBJ2-1; weak D call: TRBD1 (6 bases). Trimming removed 3 bases from V and 0 bases from J, with 12 bases in between. Germline values: CDR1 SGHTA, CDR2 FQGTGA. The CDR3 runs 16 residues. The CDR3 protein is CASSFQGTSSYNEQFF. CDR3 sequence (DNA): TGTGCCAGCAGCTTCCAGGGGACGAGCTCCTACAATGAGCAGTTCTTC.

This clonotype was seen at least ten times. The V gene is TRBV23-1, the J gene TRBJ2-3, with 12 bases fitting TRBD2. Being an ORF, TRBV23-1 has a function that is uncertain. The length of the CDR3 is 21 residues. The ends lost 1 base at V and 2 bases at J; junction bases unmatched: 16. The CDR3 DNA sequence: TGCGCCAGCAGTCAATTTATCGGGACAGACGGACTAGCGGGGTACACAGATACGCAGTATTTT. It is translated as CASSQFIGTDGLAGYTDTQYF.

This clonotype was seen only once. V and J are TRBV28 and TRBJ2-7, with 7 bases that match TRBD1. This CDR3 has 15 amino acids. The trim removed 5 bases at V and 2 bases at J, leaving 9 bases unmatched. The germline V gene has CDR1 MDHEN and CDR2 SYDVKM. As DNA, the CDR3 is TGTGCCAGCAGTCGCAACAGGGGATCCCCCTACGAGCAGTACTTC. Protein: CASSRNRGSPYEQYF.

The V gene is TRBV30, the J gene TRBJ1-1, with D tentatively TRBD1 (5 bases). This CDR3 region has 15 residues. The ends were cut back, 3 bases at V and 1 base at J, with 15 bases in the middle. The germline CDR1 and CDR2 sequences are GTSNPN and SVGIG (reference sequence). The CDR3 DNA is TGTGCCTGGAGCCCAGGGACGACGCGGAACACTGAAGCTTTCTTT. Translation gives CAWSPGTTRNTEAFF.

This clonotype has at least ten counts. The chain has TRBV12-3 or TRBV12-4 and TRBJ2-5, with D tentatively TRBD1 (6 bases). This CDR3 spans 14 amino acids. V was shortened by 5 bases and J by 5 bases, with 15 bases between the two germline ends. The CDR3 DNA reads TGTGCCAGCAGTCTCACAGGGTTAGGGGAGACCCAGTACTTC. This gives the protein CASSLTGLGETQYF.

A few counts support this clonotype. The junction differs from germline at one of its ends, possibly a read error. The chain uses TRBV6-6 and TRBJ2-1; D unclear. The CDR3 consists of 11 residues. The V gene's germline CDR1 is MNHNY and CDR2 SVGAGI (reference sequence). CDR3 bases: TGTGCCAGCAGTTACTCGAAGGCGTTGCTCTTC. It is translated as CASSYSKALLF.